These 15 T cell receptor beta chains were sequenced from one sample in a study of blood T cell repertoires in COVID-19. Here immunoSEQ multiplex PCR was the method, and the copy in TCRdb shows in-frame clones only, minus some. The data contain roughly 200,000 clones, around 80% of them singletons. Input material: peripheral blood. These TCRs come from a man in his forties or fifties who had recovered from COVID-19.

The chain links TRBV7-9 to TRBJ2-1; D ambiguous. Germline V gene sequence: CDR1 SEHNR, CDR2 FQNEAQ (reference sequence). Trimming took off 0 bases at V and 0 bases at J, with 18 bases between the two ends. This CDR3 has 19 amino acids. The CDR3 protein is CASSLASSFAESSYNEQFF. CDR3 in DNA: TGTGCCAGCAGCTTAGCCTCCTCTTTTGCGGAGAGCTCCTACAATGAGCAGTTCTTC.

This sequence joins TRBV6-4 and TRBJ2-1; 9 nucleotides line up with TRBD1. V trimming: 10 bases; J trimming: 9 bases; junction bases outside the gene matches: 13. This CDR3 comprises 14 residues. Germline V gene sequence: CDR1 MRHNA, CDR2 SNTAGT. The CDR3 bases are TGTGCCATCACCCGGGACAGGGAGAGGAGTGAGCAGTTCTTC. Its protein product is CAITRDRERSEQFF.

The chain employs TRBV7-9 and TRBJ2-7, with D possibly being TRBD1 (6 bases). This CDR3 comprises 18 residues. V was clipped by 4 bases and J by 3 bases, with 25 bases between them. Looked up from germline, CDR1 is SEHNR and CDR2 is FQNEAQ (reference sequence). CDR3 loop: CASSSRPNSLTGYYEQYF. The CDR3 region has the DNA TGTGCCAGCAGCTCCCGTCCCAACTCGTTGACAGGTTACTACGAGCAGTACTTC.

This chain uses TRBV24-1 with TRBJ2-1; possible D gene TRBD2, 6 bases. Germline V gives CDR1 KGHDR, CDR2 SFDVKD. V lost 6 bases, J lost 8 bases, and 10 bases lay in between. The CDR3 is 12 amino acids. CDR3 nucleotide sequence: TGTGCCACCAGTTTCTCGGGGGATGAGCAGTTCTTC. Translated: CATSFSGDEQFF.

V and J are TRBV9 and TRBJ2-3, with 7 nucleotides matching TRBD2. The trim removed 2 bases at V and 0 bases at J, leaving 9 bases unmatched. The CDR3 is 17 amino acids. In germline, CDR1 is SGDLS, CDR2 YYNGEE. CDR3 sequence: CASSVGLADPSTDTQYF. For the CDR3, the DNA is TGTGCCAGCAGCGTGGGGCTAGCGGACCCTAGCACAGATACGCAGTATTTT.

The rearrangement links TRBV9 to TRBJ2-4; 13 bases line up with TRBD2. Per germline, CDR1 SGDLS and CDR2 YYNGEE. This CDR3 region has 17 residues. The trim removed 0 bases at V and 8 bases at J, leaving 8 bases unmatched. The CDR3 coding sequence is TGTGCCAGCAGCGTAGCTTTTGGGACTAGCGGGACAGACATTCAGTACTTC. Protein sequence: CASSVAFGTSGTDIQYF.

The V and J genes are TRBV9 and TRBJ2-3, with TRBD1 as a possible D gene (6 bases). The germline V gene encodes CDR1 SGDLS and CDR2 YYNGEE. V was cut by 7 bases and J by 0 bases, with 9 bases left in between. This CDR3 has 13 residues. CDR3 sequence (DNA): TGTGCCAGCGGGGACACTAGCACAGATACGCAGTATTTT. Its protein product is CASGDTSTDTQYF. Using reference TRBV9 and TRBJ2-3 for the parts outside the CDR3, the full variable domain is DSGVTQTPKHLITATGQRVTLRCSPRSGDLSVYWYQQSLDQGLQFLIQYYNGEERAKGNILERFSAQQFPDLHSELNLSSLELGDSALYFCASGDTSTDTQYFGPGTRLTVL.

This clone was seen once. J is TRBJ2-5 and V is TRBV27, with D possibly matching TRBD2 (6 bases). V was cut by 6 bases and J by 2 bases, with 19 bases left in between. CDR1 MNHEY and CDR2 SMNVEV come from the germline V gene (reference sequence). The CDR3 sequence is 16 residues long. The CDR3 DNA sequence: TGTGCCAGCAGGGCGGGAACCGGGTCGGATCAAGAGACCCAGTACTTC. This encodes CASRAGTGSDQETQYF.

This clone occurred a few times. The chain links TRBV20-1 to TRBJ2-3, with D possibly TRBD2 on 6 matching bases. The germline CDR1 and CDR2 sequences are DFQATT and SNEGSKA (reference sequence). This CDR3 has 11 residues. In DNA form, the CDR3 reads TGCAGGACCGGGGAGGCAGATACGCAGTATTTT. Protein: CRTGEADTQYF.

This clone was detected once. This chain joins TRBV30 and TRBJ2-5; D remains ambiguous. From germline, CDR1 is GTSNPN and CDR2 SVGIG (reference sequence). The CDR3 spans 11 residues. V shed 7 bases and J shed 5 bases, with 11 bases lying between them. The DNA of the CDR3 is TGTGCCTACGAGATACGGGAGACCCAGTACTTC. This gives the protein CAYEIRETQYF.

The V and J genes are TRBV15 and TRBJ1-5; TRBD1 is a possible D gene (6 bases). Trimming removed 3 bases from V and 6 bases from J, with 12 bases in between. Germline loops: CDR1 LNHNV, CDR2 YYDKDF (reference sequence). CDR3 size: 14 residues. CDR3 in DNA: TGTGCCACCAGCAGGAACAGGGATCTTCAGCCCCAGCATTTT. Translating it yields CATSRNRDLQPQHF. Full variable domain (missing parts from reference TRBV15 and TRBJ1-5): DAMVIQNPRYQVTQFGKPVTLSCSQTLNHNVMYWYQQKSSQAPKLLFHYYDKDFNNEADTPDNFQSRRPNTSFCFLDIRSPGLGDTAMYLCATSRNRDLQPQHFGDGTRLSIL.

The rearrangement joins TRBV5-1 to TRBJ2-2; 8 nucleotides align to TRBD2. There are 13 residues in the CDR3. Germline V gene data show CDR1 as SGHRS and CDR2 as YFSETQ. After removal of 3 bases from V and 6 bases from J, the junction contained 1 base not matched to a gene. CDR3 protein: CASSSGGAGELFF. DNA for the CDR3: TGCGCCAGCAGCTCGGGAGGGGCCGGGGAGCTGTTTTTT.

This chain links TRBV5-6 with TRBJ1-2; D ambiguous. V lost 0 bases and J 4 bases, leaving 10 bases between the germline ends. Germline CDR1 reads SGHDT; CDR2 reads YYEEEE. The CDR3 covers 14 residues. In DNA form, the CDR3 reads TGTGCCAGCAGCTTGGGGGCAGGCCCCTATGGCTACACCTTC. Its translation is CASSLGAGPYGYTF.

V is TRBV27 and J is TRBJ2-3; TRBD2 aligns across 15 bases. The V segment lost 7 bases and the J segment 8 bases; nucleotides outside the gene matches: 10. Germline values: CDR1 MNHEY, CDR2 SMNVEV (reference sequence). The CDR3 has 16 amino acids. For the CDR3, the DNA is TGTGCCAGCACCCCCATAGGACTAGCGGGAGGGCCTACGCAGTATTTT. Protein sequence: CASTPIGLAGGPTQYF.

The genes are TRBV6-2 or TRBV6-3 and TRBJ1-2; 7 nucleotides align to TRBD1. From germline, CDR1 is MNHEY and CDR2 SVGEGT. This CDR3 spans 15 amino acids. Germline trimming cut 5 bases from V and 4 bases from J; bases unmatched to any gene: 10. The chain's CDR3 is CASSRGTVWGYGYTF. DNA for the CDR3: TGTGCCAGCAGTCGCGGGACAGTTTGGGGCTATGGCTACACCTTC.